The clone carrying this TCR beta chain was counted a few times. The sample has other DNA sequences that encode this CDR3 too. As processed by the authors: Estimated nucleated cell counts came from reference gene primer amplification. Method: immunoSEQ multiplex PCR; TCRdb's copy keeps in-frame clones and lacks some. V and J calls and clone size follow that table, whereas D and trimming were derived from the DNA. The table has about 190,000 clones, around 80% seen once; the top ten hold around 12%. The data belong to a study of blood T cell repertoires in COVID-19. Across the study: Acute and convalescent COVID-19 specimens originated in the United States, Italy and Spain. The analysed material was cDNA or gDNA that came from T cells, B-cell-depleted T cells, or PBMCs.

The length of the CDR3 is 14 residues. V lost 2 bases, J lost 2 bases, and 7 bases lay in between. Germline lookup yields CDR1 MNHEY and CDR2 SMNVEV (reference sequence). The V and J genes are TRBV27 and TRBJ1-3; D uncertain. Material for sequencing was peripheral blood. This clonotype was obtained from a woman aged 45-65 years with acute or convalescent COVID-19. The CDR3 coding sequence is TGTGCCAGCAGTTTAAGAGGAACTGGAAACACCATATATTTT. Translated, it gives CASSLRGTGNTIYF.